This T cell receptor beta chain was observed in a study of shared clonotypes between healthy human individuals. Background on the study: Researchers assigned three CD4 naive, three CD4 memory, two CD8 naive and one CD8 memory plate to each donor. Notes on the study in general: Sequencing depth was expected to affect clonotype sharing among donors. Researchers sampled only blood; tissue repertoires likely differ.

Authors' processing steps: From ImmunoSEQ came sequences covering only the junction and carrying no quality scores, so filtering differed. Produced via immunoSEQ multiplex PCR; TCRdb's table is partial and in-frame only. That table gives V, J and clone size, and the DNA gave D and trimming. The sample lists roughly 2.1 million clones, approximately 94% occurring once. About this clone itself: The antigen is not known.

Trimming shortened V by 7 bases and J by 4 bases, and 29 bases separated the two germline ends. Germline V lookup: CDR1 GTSNPN, CDR2 SVGIG (reference sequence). The CDR3 contains 17 residues. Naive-designated CD8 cells lacked CD45RO, were positively enriched for CCR7, and omitted terminally differentiated effector memory CD45RA+ cells. The TCR was taken from a man aged 18 to 35 in good health. Some clones in this sample may be carry-over from other donors' samples. The sequencing sample was made of naive CD8+ T cells from PBMCs. The chain employs TRBV30 and TRBJ2-7; D possibly corresponds to TRBD2 (10 bases). CDR3 sequence (DNA): TGTGCCTTGGACAGGGGCGGACGAAGCGGGAGGGCATACGAGCAGTACTTC. Translation gives CALDRGGRSGRAYEQYF.